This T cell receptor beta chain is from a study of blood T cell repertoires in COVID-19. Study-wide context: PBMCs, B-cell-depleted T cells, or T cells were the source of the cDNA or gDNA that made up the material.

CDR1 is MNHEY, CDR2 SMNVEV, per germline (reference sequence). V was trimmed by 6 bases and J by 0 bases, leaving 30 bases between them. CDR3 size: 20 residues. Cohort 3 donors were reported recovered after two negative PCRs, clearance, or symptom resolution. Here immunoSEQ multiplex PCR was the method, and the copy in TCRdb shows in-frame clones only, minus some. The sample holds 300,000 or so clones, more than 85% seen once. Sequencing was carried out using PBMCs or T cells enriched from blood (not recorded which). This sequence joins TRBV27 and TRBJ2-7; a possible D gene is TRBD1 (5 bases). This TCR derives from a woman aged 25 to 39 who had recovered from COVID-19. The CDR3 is CASRSFTPFETARDSYEQYF. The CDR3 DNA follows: TGTGCCAGCAGATCGTTTACCCCCTTCGAGACAGCACGAGACTCCTACGAGCAGTACTTC.